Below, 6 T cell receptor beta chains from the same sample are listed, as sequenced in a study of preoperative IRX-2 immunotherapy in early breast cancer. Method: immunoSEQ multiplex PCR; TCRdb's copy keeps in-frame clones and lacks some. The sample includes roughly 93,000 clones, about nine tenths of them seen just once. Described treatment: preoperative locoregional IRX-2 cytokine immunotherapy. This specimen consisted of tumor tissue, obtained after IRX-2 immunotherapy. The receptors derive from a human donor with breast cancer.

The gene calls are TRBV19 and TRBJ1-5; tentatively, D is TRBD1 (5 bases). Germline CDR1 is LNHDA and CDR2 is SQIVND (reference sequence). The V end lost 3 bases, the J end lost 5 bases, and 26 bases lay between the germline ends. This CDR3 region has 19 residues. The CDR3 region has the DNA TGTGCCAGTAGTATGGATACCTTCCCCTGGGACGTTCGTGATCAGCCCCAGCATTTT. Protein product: CASSMDTFPWDVRDQPQHF.

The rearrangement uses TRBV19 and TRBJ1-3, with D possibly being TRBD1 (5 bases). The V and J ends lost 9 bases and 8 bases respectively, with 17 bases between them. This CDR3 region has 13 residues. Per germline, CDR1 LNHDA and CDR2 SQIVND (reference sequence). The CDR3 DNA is TGTGCCAGCCCACACCCGGTGGGGGACACCATATATTTT. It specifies CASPHPVGDTIYF. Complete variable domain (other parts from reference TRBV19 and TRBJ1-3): DGGITQSPKYLFRKEGQNVTLSCEQNLNHDAMYWYRQDPGQGLRLIYYSQIVNDFQKGDIAEGYSVSREKKESFPLTVTSAQKNPTAFYLCASPHPVGDTIYFGEGSWLTVV.

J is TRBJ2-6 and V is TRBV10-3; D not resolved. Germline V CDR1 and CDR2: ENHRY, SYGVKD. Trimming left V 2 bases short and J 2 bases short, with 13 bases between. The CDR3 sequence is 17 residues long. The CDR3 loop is CAISENPPRAGANVLTF. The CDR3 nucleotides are TGTGCCATCAGTGAGAATCCCCCTAGAGCTGGGGCCAACGTCCTGACTTTC.

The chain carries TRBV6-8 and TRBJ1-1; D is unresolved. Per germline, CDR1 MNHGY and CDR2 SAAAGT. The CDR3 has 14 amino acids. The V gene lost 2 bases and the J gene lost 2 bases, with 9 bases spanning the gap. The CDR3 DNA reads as TGTGCCAGCAGTTACGTGGGAGGCAACACTGAAGCTTTCTTT. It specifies CASSYVGGNTEAFF.

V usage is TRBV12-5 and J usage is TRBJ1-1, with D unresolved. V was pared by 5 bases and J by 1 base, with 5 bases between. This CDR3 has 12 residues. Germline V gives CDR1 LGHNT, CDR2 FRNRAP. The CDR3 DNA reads TGTGCTAGTGGTCCGGGGAACACTGAAGCTTTCTTT. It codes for CASGPGNTEAFF.

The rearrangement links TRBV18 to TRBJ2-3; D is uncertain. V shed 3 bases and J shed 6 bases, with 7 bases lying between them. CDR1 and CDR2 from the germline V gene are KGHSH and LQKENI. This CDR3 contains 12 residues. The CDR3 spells CASSPNRDTQYF. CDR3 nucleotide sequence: TGTGCCAGCTCACCGAATCGCGATACGCAGTATTTT.